A selection of T cell receptor beta chains follows, all from one sample in a study of cytomegalovirus exposure and HLA in healthy donors. The data were produced by immunoSEQ multiplex PCR, yet TCRdb's version contains in-frame clones alone and is incomplete. The data show more than 110,000 clones, around 81% seen once. Input material: PBMCs. The receptors originated from a man aged 50-60 years in good health and CMV-seronegative. The CDR3 runs from the conserved cysteine through the conserved F or W. D genes are given only for firm matches. Rows may omit the clone size; those that give it use once, few, many or a size class.

clone size,D gene,J gene,V gene,CDR3 DNA,CDR3 protein
few,-,TRBJ2-3,TRBV14,TGTGCCAGCAGCCAAGTCGGCGGGGTGACGAGCACAGATACGCAGTATTTT,CASSQVGGVTSTDTQYF
-,TRBD1,TRBJ2-7,TRBV6-1,TGTGCCAGCAGTGACCGGGACAGGGCTTACGAGCAGTACTTC,CASSDRDRAYEQYF
-,TRBD2,TRBJ2-5,TRBV7-8,TGTGCCAGCAGCTTAGGCAAAGAACTAGCGGGGGGGCCGGAGACCCAGTACTTC,CASSLGKELAGGPETQYF
-,TRBD2,TRBJ2-3,TRBV15,TGTGCCACCAGCAGAGATGTCGCGCGGCGGGGGGGCGTCACAGATACGCAGTATTTT,CATSRDVARRGGVTDTQYF
-,-,TRBJ2-5,TRBV7-2,TGTGCCAGCAGCCGACCGACGGGGGAGACCCAGTACTTC,CASSRPTGETQYF
-,-,TRBJ2-7,TRBV6-4,TGTGCCAGCAGTGAATTGGCAGGGGACTACGAGCAGTACTTC,CASSELAGDYEQYF
-,-,TRBJ1-2,TRBV19,TGTGCCAGTAGTGGCCTGGTCTATGGCTACACCTTC,CASSGLVYGYTF
-,TRBD1,TRBJ1-2,TRBV18,TGTGCCAGCTCACCAACAGGGGGCTCTGGCTACACCTTC,CASSPTGGSGYTF
-,-,TRBJ2-2,TRBV19,TGTGCCAGTAGTATTCAGGGGACCACCGGGGAGCTGTTTTTT,CASSIQGTTGELFF
few,TRBD1,TRBJ1-5,TRBV11-2,TGTGCCAGCAGCTTAGGGACAGGGGCTCAGCCCCAGCATTTT,CASSLGTGAQPQHF
-,-,TRBJ1-1,TRBV5-1,TGCGCCAGCAGCTTGGCGGGGATGAGGACTGAAGCTTTCTTT,CASSLAGMRTEAFF
-,TRBD1,TRBJ2-7,TRBV6-1,TGTGCCAGCATGGGACAGGGCTACGAGCAGTACTTC,CASMGQGYEQYF
few,-,TRBJ2-1,TRBV11-2,TGTGCCAGCAGCAGCCAGGGGGTGCGGGAGGTTTACAATGAGCAGTTCTTC,CASSSQGVREVYNEQFF
-,-,TRBJ2-3,TRBV21-1,TGTGCCAGCAGCTCTGGTTTCACCGGGACTAGCGGGAGGTCAGATACGCAGTATTTT,CASSSGFTGTSGRSDTQYF
few,-,TRBJ2-6,TRBV30,TGTGCCTGTTCCCGGTCTTCTGGGGCCAACGTCCTGACTTTC,CACSRSSGANVLTF
-,-,TRBJ2-5,TRBV7-9,TGTGCCAGCAGCTTAGCGGGGCAGGGAGAGACCCAGTACTTC,CASSLAGQGETQYF
once,-,TRBJ2-7,TRBV4-1,TGCGCCAGCAGCCCTGAAACGGGACAAGCATCCTACGAGCAGTACTTC,CASSPETGQASYEQYF
-,-,TRBJ2-1,TRBV2,TGTGCCAGCACCGAACAGGGCCCCTTTTCCTACAATGAGCAGTTCTTC,CASTEQGPFSYNEQFF
few,TRBD1,TRBJ2-5,TRBV7-9,TGTGCCAGCGAACAGGGGGCCACCGACCAAGAGACCCAGTACTTC,CASEQGATDQETQYF
-,-,TRBJ2-7,TRBV27,TGTGCCAGCAGTTTTCGAAAGGGGCTCGAGCAGTACTTC,CASSFRKGLEQYF
-,TRBD1,TRBJ1-1,TRBV6-1,TGTGCCAGCAGGACCGGGACAGGGGGCAACACTGAAGCTTTCTTT,CASRTGTGGNTEAFF
-,-,TRBJ1-1,TRBV7-9,TGTGCCAGCAGCTCCCGACTGGTGAAGACTGAAGCTTTCTTT,CASSSRLVKTEAFF
few,TRBD1,TRBJ1-1,TRBV11-2,TGTGCCAGCAGCCATACAATAGACAGGGGGCCACGAGCTTTCTTT,CASSHTIDRGPRAFF
-,TRBD2,TRBJ2-3,TRBV7-3,TGTGCCAGCAGCTTAATGGGACTAAGCACAGATACGCAGTATTTT,CASSLMGLSTDTQYF
-,-,TRBJ2-4,TRBV4-1,TGCGCCAGCAGCCAAGGTCTAGTAGCCAAAAACATTCAGTACTTC,CASSQGLVAKNIQYF
once,TRBD1,TRBJ1-1,TRBV28,TGTGCCAGCAGTCGCCGAGGGACAGGGGGGTTATCGGGGACTGAAGCTTTCTTT,CASSRRGTGGLSGTEAFF
-,TRBD1,TRBJ1-2,TRBV9,TGTGCCAGCAGCGTAGGTAGACAGGGTGATGGCTACACCTTC,CASSVGRQGDGYTF
-,-,TRBJ2-7,TRBV2,TGTGCCAGCAGGACTGGTGAGAACTCCTACGAGCAGTACTTC,CASRTGENSYEQYF
-,TRBD1,TRBJ2-5,TRBV10-1,TGCGCCAGCAGTGACCCGGGACAGGGATTCCCAGAGACCCAGTACTTC,CASSDPGQGFPETQYF
once,TRBD1,TRBJ1-3,TRBV7-9,TGTGCCAGCAGCTTAGGGGACAGGGACCTTGGAAACACCATATATTTT,CASSLGDRDLGNTIYF
-,TRBD2,TRBJ2-5,TRBV6-5,TGTGCCAGCACTAGTCCGGGAGGAGAGACCCAGTACTTC,CASTSPGGETQYF
-,TRBD2,TRBJ2-7,TRBV5-4,TGTGCCAGCAGCTCACGTAGCGGGAGAAGGGGCTACGAGCAGTACTTC,CASSSRSGRRGYEQYF
-,-,TRBJ1-2,TRBV7-8,TGTGCCAGCAGCCCCCAAGCTGGGACTTGGACGGGCTATGGCTACACCTTC,CASSPQAGTWTGYGYTF